A selection of T cell receptor beta chains follows, all from one sample in a study of shared clonotypes between healthy human individuals. Clones were sequenced by immunoSEQ multiplex PCR, and TCRdb holds only the in-frame ones, with some missing. This sample has approximately 940,000 clones, with approximately 80% found just once. Material for sequencing was memory CD4+ T cells sorted from blood. The receptor set was obtained from a man aged 18-30 years in good health. Both conserved end residues are part of each CDR3. D genes are given only for firm matches. A clone size is listed for some rows: how often the clone was seen (once, few, many), or a class if it is expanded.

>TRBJ2-5|.|TRBV2|.
CASSEWATSRQETQYF
TGTGCCAGCAGTGAATGGGCTACTTCTAGACAAGAGACCCAGTACTTC
>TRBJ2-7|.|TRBV5-1|TRBD2
CASSRLATKNSYEQYF
TGCGCCAGCAGTCGACTAGCTACAAAAAACTCCTACGAGCAGTACTTC
>TRBJ2-3|.|TRBV12-5|.
CASGLGTATQYF
TGTGCTAGTGGTTTGGGGACAGCCACGCAGTATTTT
>TRBJ1-1|.|TRBV28|.
CASRPGGAGTEAFF
TGTGCCAGCCGCCCCGGGGGAGCTGGGACTGAAGCTTTCTTT
>TRBJ2-1|.|TRBV5-1|TRBD1
CARKTGVTFRFYNEQFF
TGCGCCAGGAAGACAGGGGTTACCTTCAGGTTCTACAATGAGCAGTTCTTC
>TRBJ2-1|.|TRBV5-4|.
CASSLLARNEQFF
TGTGCCAGCAGCTTGCTAGCGCGCAATGAGCAGTTCTTC
>TRBJ2-7|.|TRBV29-1|.
CSSTTSQTRHEQYF
TGCAGCTCGACAACATCCCAAACACGCCACGAGCAGTACTTC
>TRBJ2-7|few|TRBV9|.
CASSSRSLVIEESSYEQYF
TGTGCCAGCAGCTCCCGGTCGCTAGTGATAGAGGAAAGCTCCTACGAGCAGTACTTC
>TRBJ1-2|.|TRBV11-2|.
CASSLGPVQGGYGYTF
TGTGCCAGCAGCTTAGGCCCGGTTCAGGGTGGCTATGGCTACACCTTC
>TRBJ2-7|.|TRBV2|.
CASSVGENTNEQYF
TGTGCCAGCAGTGTAGGAGAAAACACGAACGAGCAGTACTTC
>TRBJ2-5|.|TRBV4-1|.
CASSQWLAVQETQYF
TGCGCCAGCAGCCAATGGTTAGCGGTTCAAGAGACCCAGTACTTC
>TRBJ2-7|.|TRBV6-1|.
CASSLRRAYEQYF
TGTGCCAGCAGTCTGAGGAGGGCCTACGAGCAGTACTTC
>TRBJ2-2|.|TRBV28|TRBD1
CASSLYRGQNTGELFF
TGTGCCAGCAGTTTATACAGGGGGCAGAACACCGGGGAGCTGTTTTTT
>TRBJ1-2|few|TRBV27|.
CASSFREQIGYTF
TGTGCCAGCAGTTTCCGGGAACAGATAGGCTACACCTTC
>TRBJ2-1|.|TRBV11-2|TRBD2
CASTLTSGSGEQFF
TGTGCCAGCACCCTGACTAGCGGGAGTGGTGAGCAGTTCTTC
>TRBJ1-2|once|TRBV2|.
CASRQQGNYGYTF
TGTGCCAGCCGGCAACAGGGTAACTATGGCTACACCTTC
>TRBJ2-2|.|TRBV6-5|.
CASRPANGELFF
TGTGCCAGCAGACCTGCGAACGGGGAGCTGTTTTTT
>TRBJ2-7|.|TRBV6-1|.
CASSERRGSYEQYF
TGTGCCAGCAGTGAAAGGAGGGGCTCCTACGAGCAGTACTTC
>TRBJ2-7|.|TRBV5-4|.
CASSSPASYEQYF
TGTGCCAGCAGCTCCCCTGCAAGCTACGAGCAGTACTTC
>TRBJ1-6|.|TRBV5-1|.
CASSLDGGLSPLHF
TGCGCCAGCAGCTTGGATGGGGGGCTTTCACCCCTCCACTTT
>TRBJ2-5|.|TRBV7-8|.
CASSSRSLRGETQYF
TGTGCCAGCAGCTCGAGGAGTCTACGGGGAGAGACCCAGTACTTC
>TRBJ2-7|.|TRBV30|.
CAWSVNSEQYF
TGTGCCTGGAGTGTAAACTCGGAGCAGTACTTC
>TRBJ1-2|many|TRBV27|.
CASSPSLGFGYTF
TGTGCCAGCAGTCCCTCTCTAGGGTTTGGCTACACCTTC
>TRBJ1-2|.|TRBV19|.
CASKRGGDYGYTF
TGTGCCAGTAAACGAGGGGGTGACTATGGCTACACCTTC
>TRBJ2-1|.|TRBV15|.
CATSRDLTVNEQFF
TGTGCCACCAGCAGAGACCTCACAGTCAATGAGCAGTTCTTC
>TRBJ1-2|.|TRBV5-1|.
CASSYLEGGNYGYTF
TGCGCCAGCAGCTACCTTGAGGGGGGGAACTATGGCTACACCTTC
>TRBJ2-1|few|TRBV7-9|.
CASSLERGEQFF
TGTGCCAGCAGCTTAGAAAGAGGTGAGCAGTTCTTC
>TRBJ2-1|.|TRBV2|.
CASMADARNEQFF
TGTGCCAGCATGGCTGACGCACGCAATGAGCAGTTCTTC
>TRBJ2-1|.|TRBV9|.
CASSALGASYNEQFF
TGTGCCAGCAGCGCCCTAGGGGCCTCCTACAATGAGCAGTTCTTC
>TRBJ2-1|.|TRBV7-2|TRBD2
CASTPPAGRYNEQFF
TGTGCCAGCACCCCCCCAGCGGGAAGGTACAATGAGCAGTTCTTC
>TRBJ2-4|.|TRBV6-1|.
CASSDRLAKNIQYF
TGTGCCAGCAGTGATAGGTTAGCCAAAAACATTCAGTACTTC
>TRBJ2-5|.|TRBV19|.
CASSISSLTETQYF
TGTGCCAGTAGTATTTCCTCTTTAACAGAGACCCAGTACTTC
>TRBJ1-1|.|TRBV5-6|TRBD1
CASSLGDREGRNTEAFF
TGTGCCAGCAGCTTGGGGGACAGGGAGGGTAGGAACACTGAAGCTTTCTTT
>TRBJ2-6|.|TRBV27|.
CASSLGSTGANVLTF
TGTGCCAGCAGTTTAGGATCGACAGGGGCCAACGTCCTGACTTTC
>TRBJ1-1|.|TRBV18|TRBD1
CASSPNTGAGAEAFF
TGTGCCAGCTCACCAAATACAGGGGCAGGAGCTGAAGCTTTCTTT
>TRBJ2-3|.|TRBV9|.
CASSVFGPTDTQYF
TGTGCCAGCAGCGTGTTCGGCCCCACAGATACGCAGTATTTT
>TRBJ1-6|.|TRBV2|.
CASSEGGRRTFSYNSPLHF
TGTGCCAGCAGTGAAGGAGGCAGGAGGACTTTCTCCTATAATTCACCCCTCCACTTT
>TRBJ1-6|.|TRBV10-3|.
CAIMRGSPLHF
TGTGCCATCATGAGGGGTTCACCCCTCCACTTT
>TRBJ2-1|many|TRBV10-3|TRBD2
CAISDSGGAGNEQFF
TGTGCCATCAGTGACTCGGGGGGGGCCGGGAATGAGCAGTTCTTC
>TRBJ2-7|.|TRBV6-6|TRBD2
CASSVGTTYEQYF
TGTGCCAGCAGTGTCGGGACTACCTACGAGCAGTACTTC
>TRBJ2-7|.|TRBV27|TRBD2
CASRGTSGPYYEQYF
TGTGCCAGCAGGGGGACTAGCGGGCCCTACTACGAGCAGTACTTC
>TRBJ2-1|.|TRBV2|TRBD2
CASIEAGVVGEQFF
TGTGCCAGCATCGAAGCGGGAGTGGTCGGTGAGCAGTTCTTC
>TRBJ2-5|.|TRBV6-5|.
CASSFGTVETQYF
TGTGCCAGCAGTTTCGGGACGGTAGAGACCCAGTACTTC
>TRBJ1-6|.|TRBV6-5|TRBD1
CASSSRQGANSPLHF
TGTGCCAGCAGTTCTAGACAGGGGGCAAATTCACCCCTCCACTTT
>TRBJ1-5|.|TRBV6-5|.
CASSPAGGSNQPQHF
TGTGCCAGCAGCCCTGCGGGGGGGAGCAATCAGCCCCAGCATTTT
>TRBJ2-1|.|TRBV2|.
CASRQHGEQFF
TGTGCCAGCAGGCAACATGGGGAGCAGTTCTTC
>TRBJ2-3|.|TRBV5-4|.
CASSSGGTDTQYF
TGTGCCAGCAGTTCAGGGGGCACAGATACGCAGTATTTT
>TRBJ1-2|few|TRBV27|.
CASSLYRVGYTF
TGTGCCAGCAGTTTATATAGGGTTGGCTACACCTTC
>TRBJ2-7|.|TRBV11-2|TRBD1
CASSLGQGAPYEQYF
TGTGCCAGCAGCTTAGGACAGGGTGCCCCCTACGAGCAGTACTTC
>TRBJ2-2|.|TRBV9|TRBD1
CASSAGTVNTGELFF
TGTGCCAGCAGCGCCGGGACAGTGAACACCGGGGAGCTGTTTTTT
>TRBJ1-6|.|TRBV5-6|TRBD1
CASSWGTGTVYSYNSPLHF
TGTGCCAGCAGCTGGGGGACCGGGACAGTCTACTCCTATAATTCACCCCTCCACTTT
>TRBJ1-6|.|TRBV30|.
CAWSVWSFGQTSSYNSPLHF
TGTGCCTGGAGTGTATGGAGTTTTGGGCAGACGAGCTCCTATAATTCACCCCTCCACTTT
>TRBJ2-7|.|TRBV7-2|TRBD2
CASSLGGGYEQYF
TGTGCCAGCAGCTTAGGCGGGGGATACGAGCAGTACTTC
>TRBJ2-3|.|TRBV18|.
CASSPPNGWSTDTQYF
TGTGCCAGCTCACCACCCAACGGATGGAGCACAGATACGCAGTATTTT
>TRBJ1-5|.|TRBV18|.
CASSRTGTSNQPQHF
TGTGCCAGCTCACGAACGGGGACCAGCAATCAGCCCCAGCATTTT
>TRBJ1-2|.|TRBV7-6|TRBD1
CASSLGQGGYGYTF
TGTGCCAGCAGCTTGGGCCAGGGGGGCTATGGCTACACCTTC
>TRBJ1-1|.|TRBV7-6|.
CASSFILENTEAFF
TGTGCCAGCAGCTTCATATTGGAGAACACTGAAGCTTTCTTT
>TRBJ1-1|once|TRBV29-1|TRBD1
CSVRTGSMNTEAFF
TGCAGCGTTAGGACAGGGTCCATGAACACTGAAGCTTTCTTT
>TRBJ2-6|.|TRBV29-1|.
CSVAGGDRDSGANVLTF
TGCAGCGTGGCGGGCGGGGACCGAGACTCTGGGGCCAACGTCCTGACTTTC
>TRBJ2-2|.|TRBV5-1|TRBD2
CASSSGTSGIGELFF
TGCGCCAGCAGCTCCGGGACTAGCGGGATCGGGGAGCTGTTTTTT